Listed below are T cell receptor beta chains from one sample, sequenced in a study of neurological immune-mediated disorders. TCRdb ran MiXCR on the 5' RACE reads and lists one entry per CDR3 protein. This table holds roughly 66,000 distinct CDR3 sequences, about 5% found once. Sequencing was performed on PBMCs. The receptors shown here come from a woman in her seventies with multiple sclerosis. Each CDR3 is given with its conserved first and last residue. Fields, in order: D gene, J gene, clone size, V gene, CDR3 DNA, CDR3 protein. The D gene is left open where the match is weak. The size entry is marked missing in some rows and otherwise reads once, few, many or a size class.

d_gene: -
j_gene: TRBJ1-4
abundance: many
v_gene: TRBV27
CDR3nt: TGTGCCAGCAGTCCTCTACAGGGAAAAGGCGGTGATGCTGAAAAACTGTTTTTT
CDR3aa: CASSPLQGKGGDAEKLFF

d_gene: -
j_gene: TRBJ2-2
abundance: many
v_gene: TRBV7-8
CDR3nt: TGTGCCAGCAGTCAAGAGGGGGTCCGGGAGCTGTTTTTT
CDR3aa: CASSQEGVRELFF

d_gene: TRBD1
j_gene: TRBJ1-5
abundance: -
v_gene: TRBV5-1
CDR3nt: TGCGCCAGCAGCCCGGGACAGCGCAATCAGCCCCAGCATTTT
CDR3aa: CASSPGQRNQPQHF

d_gene: -
j_gene: TRBJ2-6
abundance: -
v_gene: TRBV19
CDR3nt: TGTGCCAGTAGTCCCCCCTCCGGTGGGGCCAACGTCCTGACTTTC
CDR3aa: CASSPPSGGANVLTF

d_gene: TRBD1
j_gene: TRBJ1-3
abundance: many
v_gene: TRBV5-1
CDR3nt: TGCGCCAGCAGCATCTCCGGGACAGGGGGAGGAAACACCATATATTTT
CDR3aa: CASSISGTGGGNTIYF

d_gene: TRBD1
j_gene: TRBJ2-7
abundance: many
v_gene: TRBV5-1
CDR3nt: TGCGCCAGCAGCTTGGAAGGACAGGGGGGCGCCGAGCAGTACTTC
CDR3aa: CASSLEGQGGAEQYF

d_gene: TRBD1
j_gene: TRBJ2-2
abundance: many
v_gene: TRBV7-6
CDR3nt: TGTGCCAGCAGCCAGCAGACAGGGAACGGGGAGCTGTTTTTT
CDR3aa: CASSQQTGNGELFF

d_gene: TRBD1
j_gene: TRBJ1-1
abundance: many
v_gene: TRBV12-3/TRBV12-4
CDR3nt: TGTGCCACGGGACAGGGTCCCACTGAAGCTTTCTTT
CDR3aa: CATGQGPTEAFF

d_gene: TRBD2
j_gene: TRBJ2-1
abundance: many
v_gene: TRBV7-8
CDR3nt: TGTGCCAGCATCAAGGTAGCGGGAGGGTACAATGAGCAGTTCTTC
CDR3aa: CASIKVAGGYNEQFF

d_gene: -
j_gene: TRBJ1-4
abundance: many
v_gene: TRBV14
CDR3nt: TGTGCCAGCAGCCAAGGGGGCCTTACTCTTTCTTTT
CDR3aa: CASSQGGLTLSF

d_gene: -
j_gene: TRBJ2-1
abundance: many
v_gene: TRBV27
CDR3nt: TGTGCCAGCAGTCTATCGAGCGGCCTATACAATGAGCAGTTCTTC
CDR3aa: CASSLSSGLYNEQFF

d_gene: -
j_gene: TRBJ1-6
abundance: -
v_gene: TRBV5-1
CDR3nt: TGCGCCAGCAGCTCCGTCCTTCTAGGGAATTCACCCCTCCACTTT
CDR3aa: CASSSVLLGNSPLHF

d_gene: -
j_gene: TRBJ2-5
abundance: few
v_gene: TRBV20-1
CDR3nt: TGCAGTGCTAGAGTCGCCAGGGACTTAGGGGAGACCCAGTACTTC
CDR3aa: CSARVARDLGETQYF

d_gene: TRBD1
j_gene: TRBJ2-1
abundance: few
v_gene: TRBV30
CDR3nt: TGTGCATCAGCCGAGGGGGCAAGCTTTGAGCAGTTCTTC
CDR3aa: CASAEGASFEQFF

d_gene: -
j_gene: TRBJ1-5
abundance: few
v_gene: TRBV27
CDR3nt: TGTGCCAGCAGTTTACAGGGCCCCTATCAGCCCCAGCATTTT
CDR3aa: CASSLQGPYQPQHF

d_gene: TRBD1
j_gene: TRBJ1-1
abundance: -
v_gene: TRBV29-1
CDR3nt: TGCAGCGTTGATAGGACAGGGGACGGCGGTGGAGCTTTCTTT
CDR3aa: CSVDRTGDGGGAFF

d_gene: -
j_gene: TRBJ2-3
abundance: many
v_gene: TRBV20-1
CDR3nt: TGCAGTGCTACCGACAGGCCCACAGATACGCAGTATTTT
CDR3aa: CSATDRPTDTQYF

d_gene: -
j_gene: TRBJ2-3
abundance: many
v_gene: TRBV6-5
CDR3nt: TGTGCCAGCAGTAAGGTAACCAGCACAGATACGCAGTATTTT
CDR3aa: CASSKVTSTDTQYF

d_gene: TRBD1
j_gene: TRBJ2-4
abundance: many
v_gene: TRBV4-1
CDR3nt: TGCGCCAGCAGCCAAGGTCGACAGGGTCGGGCCAAAAACATTCAGTACTTC
CDR3aa: CASSQGRQGRAKNIQYF

d_gene: -
j_gene: TRBJ2-1
abundance: many
v_gene: TRBV20-1
CDR3nt: TGCAGTGCTAGCTCCATCTCCTACAATGAGCAGTTCTTC
CDR3aa: CSASSISYNEQFF

d_gene: -
j_gene: TRBJ2-2
abundance: -
v_gene: TRBV10-3
CDR3nt: TGTGCCATCAGTGTCACGGGAGACACCGGGGAGCTGTTTTTT
CDR3aa: CAISVTGDTGELFF

d_gene: TRBD2
j_gene: TRBJ2-3
abundance: many
v_gene: TRBV6-6
CDR3nt: TGTGCCAGCAGTCTCGGGACTAGCGGGACAAAGGAGTATTTT
CDR3aa: CASSLGTSGTKEYF

d_gene: TRBD2
j_gene: TRBJ2-1
abundance: many
v_gene: TRBV7-9
CDR3nt: TGTGCCAGCAGCCGGCGGGAGGGCAATTACAATGAGCAGTTCTTC
CDR3aa: CASSRREGNYNEQFF

d_gene: TRBD1
j_gene: TRBJ2-3
abundance: many
v_gene: TRBV5-6
CDR3nt: TGTGCCAGCAGCTCGGACAGGGGGTTGAGAGATACGCAGTATTTT
CDR3aa: CASSSDRGLRDTQYF

d_gene: TRBD2
j_gene: TRBJ2-1
abundance: many
v_gene: TRBV3-1
CDR3nt: TGTGCCAGCAGCCAAGATAGACTAGCGGGCTCCTACAATGAGCAGTTCTTC
CDR3aa: CASSQDRLAGSYNEQFF

d_gene: TRBD1
j_gene: TRBJ1-2
abundance: few
v_gene: TRBV4-3
CDR3nt: TGCGCCAGCAGCCATCAGACAGGGGGTTTAGCTAACTATGGCTACACCTTC
CDR3aa: CASSHQTGGLANYGYTF

d_gene: -
j_gene: TRBJ2-3
abundance: many
v_gene: TRBV5-1
CDR3nt: TGCGCCAGCACCCGCTCCGGAACTAGCACAGATACGCAGTATTTT
CDR3aa: CASTRSGTSTDTQYF

d_gene: -
j_gene: TRBJ2-5
abundance: many
v_gene: TRBV7-2
CDR3nt: TGTGCCAGCAGCTTAACCCCAGGGGGGCAAGAGACCCAGTACTTC
CDR3aa: CASSLTPGGQETQYF